This paragraph covers one T cell receptor beta chain sequence. What it binds is unknown. The PCR used 60 Vbeta and 13 Jbeta primers. Method: immunoSEQ multiplex PCR; TCRdb's copy keeps in-frame clones and lacks some. Altogether about 43,000 clones are present, about half being singletons, with the ten largest covering roughly 5.5%. This sample stems from a study of cytomegalovirus exposure and HLA in healthy donors. Looking at the study overall: An analysis done earlier identified 100 million to 140 million unique TCR beta sequences from 200 million or so T cells. Study results and caveats: Only CMV serostatus was available as immune exposure information. Reported results showed that the classifier diagnosed cytomegalovirus status with high specificity and sensitivity.

Germline assignment: CDR1 MRHNA and CDR2 SNTAGT. Trimming shortened V by 0 bases and J by 7 bases, and 12 bases separated the two germline ends. The CDR3 has 14 amino acids. This clonotype was sampled from a man aged 55 to 70 in good health and CMV-seronegative. Sequenced sample: PBMCs. The chain couples TRBV6-4 to TRBJ1-1; TRBD1 might be the D (6 bases). CDR3 DNA: TGTGCCAGCAGTGACTCGATTGGGGGCGGTGAAGCTTTCTTT. Translating it yields CASSDSIGGGEAFF.